This T cell receptor (beta chain) was identified in a study of memory CD4+ T cells and cytomegalovirus serostatus. Study as a whole: Healthy Belgian adult donors included under ten CMV-positive and around 25 CMV-negative people. General observations from the study: Suggested: most of the CMV-linked TCR signature lies in CD4+ memory cells. Of 150 to 200 reported CMV TCRbeta sequences, around 62 were found in memory CD4+ repertoires.

This clone was detected once. Its antigen is unknown. The junction does not match germline at one end; this may be a read error. Single viable CD3+CD4+CD8-CD45RO+ cells were sorted as the memory CD4+ T cells. Serum IgG to CMV pp150, pp28, p38 and p52 defined serostatus. Using immunoSEQ multiplex PCR, the repertoire was profiled, and TCRdb retains in-frame clones only, with some absent. The repertoire holds 50,000 to 70,000 clones, with roughly 80% as singletons. The length of the CDR3 is 15 residues. In germline, CDR1 is SSHAT, CDR2 FNYEAQ (reference sequence). The origin of this receptor is an adult in good health and CMV-seronegative. The chain recombines TRBV7-7 with TRBJ2-3, with a tentative D call TRBD2 (7 bases). The specimen sequenced was memory CD4+ T cells from blood. CDR3: CASSPGGGGMDTQYF. The CDR3 nucleotides are TGTGCTAGCAGCCCCGGGGGAGGGGGGATGGATACGCAGTATTTT.